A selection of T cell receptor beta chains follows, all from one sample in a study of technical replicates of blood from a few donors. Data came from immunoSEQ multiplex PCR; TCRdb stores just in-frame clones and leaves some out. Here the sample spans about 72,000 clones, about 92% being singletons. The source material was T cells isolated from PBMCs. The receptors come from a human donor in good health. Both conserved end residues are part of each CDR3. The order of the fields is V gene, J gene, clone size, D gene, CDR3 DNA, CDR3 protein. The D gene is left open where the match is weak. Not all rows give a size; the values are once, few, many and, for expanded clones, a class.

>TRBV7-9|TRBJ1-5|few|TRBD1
TGTGCCAGCAGCTTAGGGACAGGTGGGGATCAGCCCCAGCATTTT
CASSLGTGGDQPQHF
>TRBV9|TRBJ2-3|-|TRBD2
TGTGCCAGCAGCGCCACTACTAGCGCAGATACGCAGTATTTT
CASSATTSADTQYF
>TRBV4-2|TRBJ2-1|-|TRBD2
TGTGCCAGCAGCCAAGGAGCGGGAGGGATTAACAATGAGCAGTTCTTC
CASSQGAGGINNEQFF
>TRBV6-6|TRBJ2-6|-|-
TGTGCCACCCAGGGGACAGGGGCCAACGTCCTGACTTTC
CATQGTGANVLTF
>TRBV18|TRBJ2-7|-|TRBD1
TGTGCCAGCTCACCACAAGACAGGGGAAACTCCTACGAGCAGTACTTC
CASSPQDRGNSYEQYF
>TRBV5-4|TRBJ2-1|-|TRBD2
TGTGCCAGCAGCTCAACTAGCGGGAGGGTGAATGAGCAGTTCTTC
CASSSTSGRVNEQFF
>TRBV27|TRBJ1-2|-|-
TGTGCCAGCAGTTTATCGGGGCAGCCGTTTAGGGGCTACACCTTC
CASSLSGQPFRGYTF
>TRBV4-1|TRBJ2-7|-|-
TGCGCCAGCAGCCAAGAGGCCCAGGGGACCTACGAGCAGTACTTC
CASSQEAQGTYEQYF
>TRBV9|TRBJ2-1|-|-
TGTGCCAGCAGCCCAATTAAACGACCGTCGAGGACTTACAATGAGCAGTTCTTC
CASSPIKRPSRTYNEQFF
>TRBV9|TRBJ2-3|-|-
TGTGCCACCGCCCCCAGCGGTCGAGATACGCAGTATTTT
CATAPSGRDTQYF
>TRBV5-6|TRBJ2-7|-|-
TGTGCCAGCAGCTCCTCAGGGGAAATTAGGTCTTACGAGCAGTACTTC
CASSSSGEIRSYEQYF
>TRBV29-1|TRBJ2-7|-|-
TGCAGCGTTGAAGTAGGGGTTTACGAGCAGTACTTC
CSVEVGVYEQYF
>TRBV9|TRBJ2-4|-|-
TGTGCCAGCAGCGTAGGTGGGGGCGCAAAAACACGAAACATTCAGTACTTC
CASSVGGGAKTRNIQYF
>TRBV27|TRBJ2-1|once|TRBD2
TGTGCCAGCAGTTTAGTTAGCGGGAGGGCCTCTGAGCAGTTCTTC
CASSLVSGRASEQFF
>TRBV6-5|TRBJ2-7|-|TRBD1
TGTGCCAGCGGACAGGGTCGGGAGCACCCGTTGGAGCAGTACTTC
CASGQGREHPLEQYF
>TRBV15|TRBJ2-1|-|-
TGTGCCACCAGCAGAGATTTAGCCGGGTACTACAATGAGCAGTTCTTC
CATSRDLAGYYNEQFF
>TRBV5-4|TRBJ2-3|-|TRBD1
TGTGCCAGCAGCAATATCGGACAGGGGGATACGCAGTATTTT
CASSNIGQGDTQYF
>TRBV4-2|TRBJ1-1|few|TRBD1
TGTGCCAGCAGCCCCGGGACAGTGGATGAAGCTTTCTTT
CASSPGTVDEAFF
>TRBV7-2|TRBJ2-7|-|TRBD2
TGTGCCAGCAGTCGAAGGGCGGGAGACCCCTACGAGCAGTACTTC
CASSRRAGDPYEQYF
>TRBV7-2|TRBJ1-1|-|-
TGTGCCAGCAGACCAAAGATGCAGGGGATTGAAGCTTTCTTT
CASRPKMQGIEAFF
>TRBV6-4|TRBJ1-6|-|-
TGTGCCAGCAGCTTGTCTAATTCGGAGGGGTCACCCCTCCACTTT
CASSLSNSEGSPLHF
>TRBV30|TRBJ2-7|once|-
TGTGCCTGGAGTGTTTTACAGGGCTCCTACGAGCAGTACTTC
CAWSVLQGSYEQYF
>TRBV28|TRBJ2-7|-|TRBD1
TGTGCCAGCAGACCGGACAGGGTGAACGAGCAGTACTTC
CASRPDRVNEQYF
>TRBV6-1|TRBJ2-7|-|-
TGTGCCAGCAGTGAAGTTTGGACCTGGGACATCAGATCCTACGAGCAGTACTTC
CASSEVWTWDIRSYEQYF
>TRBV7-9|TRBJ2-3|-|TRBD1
TGTGCCAGCAGCTCCACGACAGGGTATAGCACAGATACGCAGTATTTT
CASSSTTGYSTDTQYF
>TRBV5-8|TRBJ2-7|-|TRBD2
TGTGCCAGCAGCCCTGGGACTAGCGGGGGGCTCGAGCAGTACTTC
CASSPGTSGGLEQYF
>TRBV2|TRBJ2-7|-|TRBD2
TGTGCCAGCAGTGAAGAGGGACTAGCGGGAACAGCGCGAGAGCAGTACTTC
CASSEEGLAGTAREQYF
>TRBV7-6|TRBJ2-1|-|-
TGTGCCAGCAGCCCTGAGGTGGTGGTCGATGAGCAGTTCTTC
CASSPEVVVDEQFF
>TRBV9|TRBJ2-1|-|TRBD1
TGTGCCAGCAGCGTAGTGGGGACAGCCTACAATGAGCAGTTCTTC
CASSVVGTAYNEQFF
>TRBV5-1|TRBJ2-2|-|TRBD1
TGCGCCAGCAGTTATACAGGGGTAACCGGGGAGCTGTTTTTT
CASSYTGVTGELFF
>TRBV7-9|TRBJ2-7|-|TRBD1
TGTGCCAGCAGCTATAACAGGGGACCCTACGAGCAGTACTTC
CASSYNRGPYEQYF
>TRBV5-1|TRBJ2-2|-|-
TGCGCCAGCAGCTTGGCCTCGGTCACCGGGGAGCTGTTTTTT
CASSLASVTGELFF
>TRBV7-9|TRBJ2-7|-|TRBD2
TGTGCCAGCAGCTCCGGACTAGCGGGAGGGTACTGGGACGAGCAGTACTTC
CASSSGLAGGYWDEQYF
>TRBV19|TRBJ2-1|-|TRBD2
TGTGCCAGTAGTACCCCCCCCGGACTAGTGGAGTTCTTC
CASSTPPGLVEFF
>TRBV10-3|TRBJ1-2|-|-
TGTGCCATCAGTGAGTCGAGTTATACTAACTATGGCTACACCTTC
CAISESSYTNYGYTF
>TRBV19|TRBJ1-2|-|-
TGTGCCAGTTCCTCGGGGTTAGGAGGGGCGAGCTATGGCTACACCTTC
CASSSGLGGASYGYTF
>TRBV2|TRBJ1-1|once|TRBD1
TGTGCCAGCAGGGGACAGGGGATGAACACTGAAGCTTTCTTT
CASRGQGMNTEAFF
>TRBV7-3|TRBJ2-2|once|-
TGTGCCAGCAGTAGGGGAAATTCCGGGGAGCTGTTTTTT
CASSRGNSGELFF
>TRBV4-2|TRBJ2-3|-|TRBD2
TGTGCCAGCAGCCGACGGACTAGCGGAAGCACAGATACGCAGTATTTT
CASSRRTSGSTDTQYF
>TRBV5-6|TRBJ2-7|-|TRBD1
TGTGCCAGCAGCATGGACAGGGGATTAACCTACGAGCAGTACTTC
CASSMDRGLTYEQYF
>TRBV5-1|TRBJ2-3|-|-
TGCGCCAGCAGAGCCGGGACTGGGGAGGTTACAGATACGCAGTATTTT
CASRAGTGEVTDTQYF
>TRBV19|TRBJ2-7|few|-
TGTGCCAGTAGTAGAGAGCCGGGCTACGAGCAGTACTTC
CASSREPGYEQYF
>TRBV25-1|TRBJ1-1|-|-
TGTGCCAGCAGTGGAGGACAGAACACTGAAGCTTTCTTT
CASSGGQNTEAFF
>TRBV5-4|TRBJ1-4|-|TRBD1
TGTGCCAGCAGCAGGACAGGGGAGAGGGAAAAACTGTTTTTT
CASSRTGEREKLFF
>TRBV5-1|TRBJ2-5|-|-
TGCGCCAGCAGCTGGGCTAGCGCGAATCAAGAGACCCAGTACTTC
CASSWASANQETQYF
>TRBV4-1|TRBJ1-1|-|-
TGCGCCAGCAGCCAAGAGGTGGTGTACACAAGAACAAGTGAAGCTTTCTTT
CASSQEVVYTRTSEAFF
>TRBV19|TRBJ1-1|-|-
TGTGCCAGTAGTTACAGGGATTACACTGAAGCTTTCTTT
CASSYRDYTEAFF
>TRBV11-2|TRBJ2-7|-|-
TGTGCCAGCAGCCCCGGACTGCGCTACGAGCAGTACTTC
CASSPGLRYEQYF
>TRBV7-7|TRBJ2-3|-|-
TGTGCTATCTCACTAGGTCCCACCTCGGATACGCAGTATTTT
CAISLGPTSDTQYF
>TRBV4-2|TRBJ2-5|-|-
TGTGCCAGCAGCCAAGTTAGAAATTTAGAGACCCAGTACTTC
CASSQVRNLETQYF
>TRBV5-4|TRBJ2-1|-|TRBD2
TGTGCCAGCAGCTACCCGGGACTAGCGGGAGCTGAGCAGTTCTTC
CASSYPGLAGAEQFF